This entry describes one TCR beta chain. This specimen comes from a study of shared clonotypes between healthy human individuals. CDR1 and CDR2 from the germline V gene are SGHRS and YFSETQ. Trimming pared 1 base from V and 0 bases from J, leaving 11 bases between. The CDR3 runs 15 residues. This table comes from immunoSEQ multiplex PCR, and its TCRdb copy is limited to in-frame clones, with some not included. The sample holds 950,000 to 1,200,000 clones, 60% to 80% seen once. Sequencing was carried out using memory CD4+ T cells from PBMCs. Subset noted: CD45RA-negative fraction. This clonotype was obtained from a man aged 18 to 29 in good health. Some clones in this sample may be carry-over from other donors' samples. The chain recombines TRBV5-1 with TRBJ2-7; D tentatively fits TRBD1 or TRBD2 (5 bases each). CDR3 protein: CASSLRPGSSYEQYF. The DNA for the CDR3 is TGCGCCAGCAGCTTGCGCCCAGGGAGCTCCTACGAGCAGTACTTC.